The entry below describes one T cell receptor beta chain. This CDR3 spans 15 amino acids. Germline trimming cut 2 bases from V and 5 bases from J; bases unmatched to any gene: 5. Germline V gives CDR1 SEHNR, CDR2 FQNEAQ (reference sequence). This record belongs to a study of spatial heterogeneity in lung cancer. In TCRdb, the 5' RACE reads were re-called with MiXCR into one record per CDR3 protein. The sample carries about 10,000 distinct CDR3 sequences, 20% to 25% recorded once. The time point denotes: blood at routine non-recurrence follow-up after resection. Material: PBMCs, obtained at follow-up. The V call is TRBV7-9, the J call TRBJ2-7; 11 nucleotides agree with TRBD2. The clonotype originates from a male donor with early-stage non-small cell lung cancer. CDR3 region: CASSLFSGRADEQYF. CDR3 bases: TGTGCCAGCAGCTTATTTAGCGGGAGGGCCGACGAGCAGTACTTC.